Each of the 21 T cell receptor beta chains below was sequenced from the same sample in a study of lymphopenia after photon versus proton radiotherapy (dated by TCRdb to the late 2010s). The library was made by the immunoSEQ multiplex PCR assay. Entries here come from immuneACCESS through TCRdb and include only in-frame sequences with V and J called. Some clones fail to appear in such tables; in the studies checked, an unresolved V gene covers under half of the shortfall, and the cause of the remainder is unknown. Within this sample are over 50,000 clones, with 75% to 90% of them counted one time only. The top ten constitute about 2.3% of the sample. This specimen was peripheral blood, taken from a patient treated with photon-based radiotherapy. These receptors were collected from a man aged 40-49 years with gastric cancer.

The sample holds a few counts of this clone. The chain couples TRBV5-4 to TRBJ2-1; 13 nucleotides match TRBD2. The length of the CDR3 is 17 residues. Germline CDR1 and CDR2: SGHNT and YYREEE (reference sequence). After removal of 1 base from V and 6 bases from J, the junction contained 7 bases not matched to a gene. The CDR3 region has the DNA TGTGCCAGCAGCTTGACCCAACTAGCGGGGGGGTCCAATGAGCAGTTCTTC. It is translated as CASSLTQLAGGSNEQFF. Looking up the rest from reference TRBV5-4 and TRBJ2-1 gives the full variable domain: ETGVTQSPTHLIKTRGQQVTLRCSSQSGHNTVSWYQQALGQGPQFIFQYYREEENGRGNFPPRFSGLQFPNYSSELNVNALELDDSALYLCASSLTQLAGGSNEQFFGPGTRLTVL.

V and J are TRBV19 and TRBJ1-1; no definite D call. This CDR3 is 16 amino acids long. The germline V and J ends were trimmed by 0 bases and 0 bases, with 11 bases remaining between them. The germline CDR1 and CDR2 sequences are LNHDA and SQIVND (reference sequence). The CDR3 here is CASSIDLARMNTEAFF. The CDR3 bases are TGTGCCAGTAGTATAGATCTGGCGAGGATGAACACTGAAGCTTTCTTT.

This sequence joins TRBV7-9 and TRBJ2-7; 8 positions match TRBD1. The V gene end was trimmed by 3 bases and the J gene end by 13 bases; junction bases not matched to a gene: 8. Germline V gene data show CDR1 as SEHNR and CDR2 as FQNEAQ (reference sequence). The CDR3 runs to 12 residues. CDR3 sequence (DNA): TGTGCCAGCAGCTTCTCCGGACAGGGTCCTTACTTC. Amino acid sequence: CASSFSGQGPYF. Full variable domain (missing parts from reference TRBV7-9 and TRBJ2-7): DTGVSQNPRHKITKRGQNVTFRCDPISEHNRLYWYRQTLGQGPEFLTYFQNEAQLEKSRLLSDRFSAERPKGSFSTLEIQRTEQGDSAMYLCASSFSGQGPYFGPGTRLTVT.

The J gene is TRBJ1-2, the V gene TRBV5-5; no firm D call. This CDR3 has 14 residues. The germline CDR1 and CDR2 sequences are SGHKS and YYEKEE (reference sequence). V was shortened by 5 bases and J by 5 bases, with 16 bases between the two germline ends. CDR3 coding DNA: TGTGCCAGCAGGGCCGGGCCTGCGACGTATGGCTACACCTTC. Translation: CASRAGPATYGYTF.

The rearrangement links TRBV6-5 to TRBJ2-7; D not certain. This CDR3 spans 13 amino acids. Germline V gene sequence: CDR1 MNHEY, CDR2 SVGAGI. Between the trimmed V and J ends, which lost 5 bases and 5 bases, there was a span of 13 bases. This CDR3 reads CASSPLLIDEQYF. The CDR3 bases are TGTGCCAGCAGTCCTCTTCTTATAGACGAGCAGTACTTC.

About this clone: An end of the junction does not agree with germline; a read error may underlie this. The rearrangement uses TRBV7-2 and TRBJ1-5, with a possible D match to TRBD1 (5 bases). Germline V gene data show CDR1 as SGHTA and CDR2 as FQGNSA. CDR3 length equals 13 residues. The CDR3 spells CASSLAGADRRYF. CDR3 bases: TGTGCCAGCAGCTTAGCAGGGGCAGACAGAAGGTATTTT. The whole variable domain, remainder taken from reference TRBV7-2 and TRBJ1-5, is GAGVSQSPSNKVTEKGKDVELRCDPISGHTALYWYRQSLGQGLEFLIYFQGNSAPDKSGLPSDRFSAERTGGSVSTLTIQRTQQEDSAVYLCASSLAGADRRYFGDGTRLSIL.

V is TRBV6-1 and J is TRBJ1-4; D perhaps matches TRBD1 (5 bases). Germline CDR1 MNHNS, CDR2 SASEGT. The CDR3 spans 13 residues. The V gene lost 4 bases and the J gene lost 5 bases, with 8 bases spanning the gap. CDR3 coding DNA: TGTGCCAGCAGTGTTCGACAGAATGAAAAACTGTTTTTT. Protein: CASSVRQNEKLFF.

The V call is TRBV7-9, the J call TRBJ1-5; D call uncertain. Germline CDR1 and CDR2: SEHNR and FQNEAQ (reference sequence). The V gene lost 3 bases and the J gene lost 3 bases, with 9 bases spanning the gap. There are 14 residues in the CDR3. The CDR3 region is CASSFGGINQPQHF. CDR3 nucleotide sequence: TGTGCCAGCAGCTTTGGAGGGATCAATCAGCCCCAGCATTTT.

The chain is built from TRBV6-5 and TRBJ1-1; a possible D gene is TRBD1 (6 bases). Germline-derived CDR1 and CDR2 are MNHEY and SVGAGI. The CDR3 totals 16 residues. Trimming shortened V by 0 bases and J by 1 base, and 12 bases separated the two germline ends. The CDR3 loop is CASSYSGGGANTEAFF. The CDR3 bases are TGTGCCAGCAGTTACTCGGGAGGGGGAGCGAACACTGAAGCTTTCTTT.

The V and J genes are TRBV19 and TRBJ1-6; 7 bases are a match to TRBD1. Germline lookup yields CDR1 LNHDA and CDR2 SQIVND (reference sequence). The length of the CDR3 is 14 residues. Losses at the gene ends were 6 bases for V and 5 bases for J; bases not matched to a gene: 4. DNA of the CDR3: TGTGCCAGTAGCCCCGGGACAGATAATTCACCCCTCCACTTT. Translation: CASSPGTDNSPLHF.

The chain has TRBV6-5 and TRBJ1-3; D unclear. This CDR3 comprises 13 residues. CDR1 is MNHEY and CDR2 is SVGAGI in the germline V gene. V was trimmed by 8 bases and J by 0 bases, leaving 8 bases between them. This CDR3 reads CASRRLSGNTIYF. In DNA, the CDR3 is TGTGCCAGCCGACGGCTCTCTGGAAACACCATATATTTT.

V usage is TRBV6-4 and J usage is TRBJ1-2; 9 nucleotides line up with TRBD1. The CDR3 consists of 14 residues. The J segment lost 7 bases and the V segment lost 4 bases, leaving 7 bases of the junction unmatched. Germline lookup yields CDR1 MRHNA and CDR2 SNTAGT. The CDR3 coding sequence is TGTGCCAGCAGTGCACAGGGGGCGTTAGCTGGCTACACCTTC. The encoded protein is CASSAQGALAGYTF.

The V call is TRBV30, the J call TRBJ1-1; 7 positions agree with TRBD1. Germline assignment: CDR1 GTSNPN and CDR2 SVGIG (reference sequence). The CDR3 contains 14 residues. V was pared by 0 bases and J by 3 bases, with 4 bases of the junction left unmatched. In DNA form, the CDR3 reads TGTGCCTGGAGTGTACGGCAGGGGGACACTGAAGCTTTCTTT. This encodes CAWSVRQGDTEAFF.

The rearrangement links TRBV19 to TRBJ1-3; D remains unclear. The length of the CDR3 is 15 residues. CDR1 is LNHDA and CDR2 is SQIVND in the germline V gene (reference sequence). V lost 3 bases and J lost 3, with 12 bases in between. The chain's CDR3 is CASSIRHPDGNTIYF. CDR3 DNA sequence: TGTGCCAGTAGTATCCGACACCCGGATGGAAACACCATATATTTT.

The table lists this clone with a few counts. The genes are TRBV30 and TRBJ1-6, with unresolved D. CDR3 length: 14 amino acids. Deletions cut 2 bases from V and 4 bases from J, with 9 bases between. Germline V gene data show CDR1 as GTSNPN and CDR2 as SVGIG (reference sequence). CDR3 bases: TGTGCCTGGAGTTCCAGCCCGTATAATTCACCCCTCCACTTT. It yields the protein CAWSSSPYNSPLHF.

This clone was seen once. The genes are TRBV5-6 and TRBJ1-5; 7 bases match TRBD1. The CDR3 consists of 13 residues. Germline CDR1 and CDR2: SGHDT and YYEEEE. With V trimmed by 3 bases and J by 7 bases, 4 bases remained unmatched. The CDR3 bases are TGTGCCAGCAGCTCCGAACAGGGGCAGCCCCAGCATTTT. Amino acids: CASSSEQGQPQHF. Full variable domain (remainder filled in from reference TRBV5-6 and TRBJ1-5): DAGVTQSPTHLIKTRGQQVTLRCSPKSGHDTVSWYQQALGQGPQFIFQYYEEEERQRGNFPDRFSGHQFPNYSSELNVNALLLGDSALYLCASSSEQGQPQHFGDGTRLSIL.

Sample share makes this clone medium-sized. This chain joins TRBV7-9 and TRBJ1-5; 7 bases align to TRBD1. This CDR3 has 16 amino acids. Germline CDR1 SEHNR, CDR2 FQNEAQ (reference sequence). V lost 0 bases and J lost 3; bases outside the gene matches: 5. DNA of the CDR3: TGTGCCAGCAGCTTAGCGGAGACAGGGTCCAATCAGCCCCAGCATTTT. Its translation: CASSLAETGSNQPQHF. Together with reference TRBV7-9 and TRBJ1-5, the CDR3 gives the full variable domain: DTGVSQNPRHKITKRGQNVTFRCDPISEHNRLYWYRQTLGQGPEFLTYFQNEAQLEKSRLLSDRFSAERPKGSFSTLEIQRTEQGDSAMYLCASSLAETGSNQPQHFGDGTRLSIL.

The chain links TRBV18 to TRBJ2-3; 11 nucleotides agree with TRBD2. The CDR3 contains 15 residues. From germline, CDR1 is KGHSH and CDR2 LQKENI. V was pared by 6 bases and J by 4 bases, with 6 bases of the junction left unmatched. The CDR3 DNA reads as TGTGCCAGCTCGGAGGGACTAGCGGCGGCAGATACGCAGTATTTT. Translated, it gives CASSEGLAAADTQYF.

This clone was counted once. The CDR3 protein is CASSMGGTDTQYF. The CDR3, as DNA: TGTGCCAGTAGTATGGGGGGGACAGATACGCAGTATTTT. The J gene is TRBJ2-3, the V gene TRBV19, with 7 bases lining up with TRBD2. The CDR3 totals 13 residues. CDR1 LNHDA and CDR2 SQIVND come from the germline V gene (reference sequence). Trimming cost V 3 bases and J 3 bases; bases outside gene matches: 0.

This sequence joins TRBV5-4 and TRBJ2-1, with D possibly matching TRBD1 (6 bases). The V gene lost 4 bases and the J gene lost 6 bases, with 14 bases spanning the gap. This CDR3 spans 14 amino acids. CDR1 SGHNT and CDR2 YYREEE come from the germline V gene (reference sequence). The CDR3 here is CASSGGQFTNEQFF. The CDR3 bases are TGTGCCAGCAGCGGCGGACAGTTCACCAATGAGCAGTTCTTC.

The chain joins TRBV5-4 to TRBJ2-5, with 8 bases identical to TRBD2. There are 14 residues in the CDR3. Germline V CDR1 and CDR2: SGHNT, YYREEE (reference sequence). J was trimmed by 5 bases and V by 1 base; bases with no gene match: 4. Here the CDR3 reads CASSLRGGRETQYF. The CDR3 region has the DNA TGTGCCAGCAGCTTGCGGGGGGGCCGGGAGACCCAGTACTTC.